This T cell receptor (beta chain) was profiled in a study of blood T cell repertoires in COVID-19. Study in general: From the United States, Italy and Spain came samples of acute and convalescent COVID-19. The cDNA or gDNA used as material had been derived from T cells, B-cell-depleted T cells, or PBMCs.

Germline lookup yields CDR1 MDHEN and CDR2 SYDVKM. The V gene end was trimmed by 8 bases and the J gene end by 2 bases; junction bases not matched to a gene: 3. The CDR3 runs 12 residues. Original handling: Cell counts per sample came from amplifying reference gene primers. Profiling relied on immunoSEQ multiplex PCR, and the TCRdb table lists in-frame clones only, not all of them. The V and J calls and clone size were taken over from that table, and D and trimming were inferred from the DNA. The sample contains about 240,000 clones, approximately 80% of which appear only once. Sequences were obtained from peripheral blood. The source of this sequence is a woman over 75 with acute or convalescent COVID-19. The genes are TRBV28 and TRBJ2-7, with 7 bases identical to TRBD1. CDR3 nucleotides: TGTGCCAGCTGGGACAGCACCTACGAGCAGTACTTC. The encoded protein is CASWDSTYEQYF.